This T cell receptor beta chain stems from a study of CD8 T cells in Susac syndrome. Whole-study context: Blood was drawn from patients with Susac syndrome. At that point, they were therapy-naive, on corticosteroids, or on intravenous immunoglobulin alone. Study-wide results and caveats: Within Susac syndrome CD4+ T cell repertoires, clonal expansion was not evident.

Comment on this clonotype: Antigen: not known.

With random hexamers, reverse transcription was performed on about 0.45 to 1 ug of RNA. By means of immunoSEQ multiplex PCR, TCR beta CDR3 spanning 54 Vbeta and 13 Jbeta underwent amplification. TCRdb analysed the immunoSEQ multiplex PCR reads with MiXCR anew, one entry per CDR3 protein. The sample carries under 90,000 distinct CDR3 sequences, about 92% recorded once. CDR1 and CDR2 from the germline V gene are SGHDT and YYEEEE. The CDR3 totals 15 residues. V gave up 4 bases and J gave up 4 bases; unmatched junction bases: 10. The diagnostic criteria for definite or probable disease, as recently defined, were met by the patients with Susac syndrome.

The rearrangement uses TRBV5-6 and TRBJ1-2; TRBD1 matches at 7 bases. The source material was CD4+ T cells from PBMCs. This TCR was recovered from a human donor with Susac syndrome. The CDR3 DNA sequence: TGTGCCAGCAGCCCCATTACAGGGGTAGGCTATGGCTACACCTTC. Encoded protein: CASSPITGVGYGYTF. The full variable domain, its missing parts supplied by reference TRBV5-6 and TRBJ1-2, is DAGVTQSPTHLIKTRGQQVTLRCSPKSGHDTVSWYQQALGQGPQFIFQYYEEEERQRGNFPDRFSGHQFPNYSSELNVNALLLGDSALYLCASSPITGVGYGYTFGSGTRLTVV.